This is a list of T cell receptor beta chains from one sample in a study of blood T cell repertoires in COVID-19. The repertoire was sequenced with immunoSEQ multiplex PCR; TCRdb's copy has only in-frame clones and lacks some. In the table there are about 89,000 clones, approximately 82% of which are singletons. Sequenced input: peripheral blood. The source is a man in his 70s with acute or convalescent COVID-19. Both conserved end residues are part of each CDR3. A D gene is named only where the DNA matches it firmly. Some rows mark clone size as missing; the rest say once, few, many or name a class of expanded clone.

clone size,V gene,J gene,D gene,CDR3 DNA,CDR3 protein
.,TRBV7-9,TRBJ2-3,.,TGTGCCAGCAGCTTAGTATTGCAGGGGACAGATACGCAGTATTTT,CASSLVLQGTDTQYF
.,TRBV7-9,TRBJ1-2,TRBD1,TGTGCCAGCAGCCACAATCCTGGGGACAGCTATGGCTACACCTTC,CASSHNPGDSYGYTF
.,TRBV4-2,TRBJ2-7,TRBD2,TGTGCCAGCAGCCAAGAACTAGCGGGAGGGGTGCGGCAGTACTTC,CASSQELAGGVRQYF
.,TRBV28,TRBJ2-5,TRBD1,TGTGCCAGCAGAATAGGGACAGCCCAAGAGACCCAGTACTTC,CASRIGTAQETQYF
.,TRBV6-9,TRBJ1-5,TRBD1,TGTGCCAGCAGTTCCCAGGGGGCCCTCAATCAGCCCCAGCATTTT,CASSSQGALNQPQHF
.,TRBV5-4,TRBJ2-5,.,TGTGCCAGCAGCTTGGGACAGGAGGAGACCCAGTACTTC,CASSLGQEETQYF
.,TRBV4-3,TRBJ1-2,TRBD1,TGCGCCAGCAGCCAAAATACTTACAGGGGTAGGGGCTACACCTTC,CASSQNTYRGRGYTF
few,TRBV9,TRBJ2-7,TRBD2,TGTGCCAGCAGCTCAGGACTAGCAGGTAACGAGCAGTACTTC,CASSSGLAGNEQYF
once,TRBV28,TRBJ1-6,.,TGTGCCAGCAGTCCCCCACCGACACTGAGCTCCTATAATTCACCCCTCCACTTT,CASSPPPTLSSYNSPLHF
.,TRBV6-5,TRBJ1-1,.,TGTGCCAGCACCCCTTCGGCAGGGAACACTGAAGCTTTCTTT,CASTPSAGNTEAFF
.,TRBV19,TRBJ2-7,.,TGTGCCAGTAGTACCAACATCGCTAGCTCCTACGAGCAGTACTTC,CASSTNIASSYEQYF
.,TRBV6-2/TRBV6-3,TRBJ1-5,.,TGTGCCAGCAGTCACCCCGGGACAAGGCAGCCCCAGCATTTT,CASSHPGTRQPQHF
few,TRBV27,TRBJ1-2,TRBD1,TGTGCCAGCAGTCCCTCACAGGGGAATGGCTACACCTTC,CASSPSQGNGYTF
once,TRBV3-1/TRBV3-2,TRBJ1-5,.,TGTGCCAGCAGCCAAGATTTAGGGGACTATCAGCCCCAGCATTTT,CASSQDLGDYQPQHF
many,TRBV2,TRBJ2-2,TRBD1,TGTGCCAGCACGGGACAGGGGAACCCTAACACCGGGGAGCTGTTTTTT,CASTGQGNPNTGELFF
few,TRBV19,TRBJ1-1,.,TGTGCCAGTAGTATAGGGGGCAGCACTGAAGCTTTCTTT,CASSIGGSTEAFF
.,TRBV12-3/TRBV12-4,TRBJ2-7,TRBD2,TGTGCCAGCAGCCTCGGACTAGGCTCTCAGTACTTC,CASSLGLGSQYF
once,TRBV18,TRBJ2-1,.,TGTGCCAGCTCACCACCGGCAAGCGGGCTATACAATGAGCAGTTCTTC,CASSPPASGLYNEQFF
.,TRBV7-2,TRBJ2-1,TRBD1,TGTGCCAGTAGGTGGGACAGGGGGCGCATGAATGAGCAGTTCTTC,CASRWDRGRMNEQFF
.,TRBV6-6,TRBJ1-1,.,TGTGCCAGCAGCAAAGGCGGTGTCACTGAAGCTTTCTTT,CASSKGGVTEAFF
.,TRBV10-3,TRBJ2-1,.,TGTGCCATCAGTGCCTCGGATGAGCAGTTCTTC,CAISASDEQFF
few,TRBV5-1,TRBJ2-1,TRBD2,TGCGCCAGCAGCTTTGGGCTAGCGGGGGAGTACAATGAGCAGTTCTTC,CASSFGLAGEYNEQFF
.,TRBV7-9,TRBJ2-7,TRBD1,TGTGCCAGCAGCGCCAATACGGGACAGGGATACGAGCAGTACTTC,CASSANTGQGYEQYF
.,TRBV5-1,TRBJ2-7,TRBD1,TGCGCCAGCAGCATACAGGGGGGAACCTACGAGCAGTACTTC,CASSIQGGTYEQYF
.,TRBV7-9,TRBJ2-7,TRBD1,TGTGCCAGCAGCCAAGTTGACAGGGTCCCCTACGAGCAGTACTTC,CASSQVDRVPYEQYF
.,TRBV3-1/TRBV3-2,TRBJ2-3,TRBD2,TGTGCCAGCAGCCTTCTAGGGACTAGCGGGGGGACAGATACGCAGTATTTT,CASSLLGTSGGTDTQYF
.,TRBV2,TRBJ2-1,TRBD1,TGTGCCAGCACCCCGGGACAGTACAATGAGCAGTTCTTC,CASTPGQYNEQFF
.,TRBV5-5,TRBJ2-1,TRBD2,TGTGCCAGCAGCTTGTTGGGACTAGCGGGAGAGCATGAGCAGTTCTTC,CASSLLGLAGEHEQFF
.,TRBV24-1,TRBJ2-1,.,TGTGCCACCAGTGAAACGAACAGGGCCCACAATGAGCAGTTCTTC,CATSETNRAHNEQFF
.,TRBV11-2,TRBJ2-5,TRBD2,TGTGCCAGCAGCCGACAACCGGGACTAGCGGGGGGGGCCCGGGAGACCCAGTACTTC,CASSRQPGLAGGARETQYF
.,TRBV18,TRBJ2-2,TRBD1,TGTGCCAGCTCACCTACAGGGGGCTACTACACCGGGGAGCTGTTTTTT,CASSPTGGYYTGELFF
.,TRBV30,TRBJ1-1,.,TGTGCCTGGAGTCTTCAGGGGAACACTGAAGCTTTCTTT,CAWSLQGNTEAFF
.,TRBV5-1,TRBJ1-1,TRBD1,TGCGCCAGCAGCAAGGAAGACAGGGTCACTGAAGCTTTCTTT,CASSKEDRVTEAFF
.,TRBV2,TRBJ2-1,TRBD2,TGTGCCAGCCGCGCGACTAGCGGGAGGGCGGGTGAGCAGTTCTTC,CASRATSGRAGEQFF
.,TRBV5-8,TRBJ1-2,.,TGTGCCAGCAGTCGGACAGTCTATGGCTACACCTTC,CASSRTVYGYTF
.,TRBV20-1,TRBJ1-6,.,TGCAGTACAGGCAATAATTCACCCCTCCACTTT,CSTGNNSPLHF
once,TRBV7-2,TRBJ2-7,.,TGTGCCAGCAGACGTAGCCAGATACAGGCTGAGCAGTACTTC,CASRRSQIQAEQYF
.,TRBV9,TRBJ2-3,TRBD1,TGTGCCAGCAGCGTAGCTGGGACAGGGGGCCCCAGCACAGATACGCAGTATTTT,CASSVAGTGGPSTDTQYF
.,TRBV10-3,TRBJ2-7,TRBD1,TGTGCCATCACTCGGGACAGGGGTTACGAGCAGTACTTC,CAITRDRGYEQYF
few,TRBV18,TRBJ2-7,.,TGTGCCAGCTCACCGGCTCGGGCTAGCCCTAACCTCGAGCAGTACTTC,CASSPARASPNLEQYF
.,TRBV7-3,TRBJ1-6,.,TGTGCCAGCAGCCCAGGCATGTTTGTCTCCAATTCACCCCTCCACTTT,CASSPGMFVSNSPLHF
.,TRBV9,TRBJ1-2,.,TGTGCCAGCAGCGCGCAGACCCTAGGGGGTTATGGCTACACCTTC,CASSAQTLGGYGYTF
.,TRBV5-1,TRBJ2-1,.,TGCGCCAGCAGCGACCTGCGGAATGAGCAGTTCTTC,CASSDLRNEQFF
once,TRBV20-1,TRBJ1-2,.,TGCAGTGTTCGCTGGGGCGGCTACACCTTC,CSVRWGGYTF
.,TRBV7-6,TRBJ2-4,TRBD1,TGTGCCAGCAGCCCCTTAGCCCCGACAGGGTCCAAAAACATTCAGTACTTC,CASSPLAPTGSKNIQYF
.,TRBV7-6,TRBJ2-2,TRBD2,TGTGCCAGCAGCTTATTAGCGGGAGGGCCTAACACCGGGGAGCTGTTTTTT,CASSLLAGGPNTGELFF
.,TRBV30,TRBJ1-2,TRBD1,TGTGCCTGGAGGAAACCGGGACAGGGGTATGGCTACACCTTC,CAWRKPGQGYGYTF
few,TRBV6-5,TRBJ1-5,.,TGTGCCAGCAGTACCCAGGGGCACAATCAGCCCCAGCATTTT,CASSTQGHNQPQHF
.,TRBV10-2,TRBJ1-4,TRBD1,TGCGCCAGCAGGGGACAGGCTGCAACTAATGAAAAACTGTTTTTT,CASRGQAATNEKLFF
.,TRBV19,TRBJ1-5,.,TGTGCCAGTAGCTCACAGGGTTTTAATCAGCCCCAGCATTTT,CASSSQGFNQPQHF
.,TRBV19,TRBJ1-6,.,TGTGCCAGTAGTATAGATTTGAGGTCACCCCTCCACTTT,CASSIDLRSPLHF
once,TRBV28,TRBJ2-1,TRBD2,TGTGCCAGCAGTCAGACTAGCGGGAGGATGTTAAATGAGCAGTTCTTC,CASSQTSGRMLNEQFF
few,TRBV5-1,TRBJ2-7,TRBD2,TGCGCCAGCAGCTTGGTTTCATTGGCTAGCGGGACCTACGAGCAGTACTTC,CASSLVSLASGTYEQYF
.,TRBV4-1,TRBJ2-5,TRBD2,TGCGCCAGCAGCCAAGTGCTTGGGACTACTAGCGGCCAAGAGACCCAGTACTTC,CASSQVLGTTSGQETQYF
.,TRBV11-2,TRBJ2-7,.,TGTGCCAGCAGCTTAAGTCCCGGGAGCCACTACGAGCAGTACTTC,CASSLSPGSHYEQYF